This T cell receptor (delta chain) derives from a study of gamma-delta chains in newborns, infants, children. Study at large: Microbial exposure reportedly drives polyclonal innate γδ T cell expansion after birth.

Only a few counts were recorded for this clone. TCRdb's protein for this DNA is that of a much larger clone and differs from the translation at residue 12, likely a read error; the protein shown is the DNA translation. TCRdb re-called the reads with CATT. The table has 3,000 to 4,000 delta-chain clones, 0.25% to 0.3% seen once. Germline CDR1 is GEAIGNYY and CDR2 is EKD. The CDR3 length is 17 residues. This TCR was recovered from a child who was a newborn, infant or young child, either healthy, febrile or measles-vaccinated (not recorded which). Sequenced sample: blood. J is TRDJ3 and V is TRDV2; a weak D match, TRDD3 (5 bases). The CDR3 is CACDTEGFAWDIRQMFF. The CDR3 DNA is TGTGCCTGTGACACCGAGGGATTCGCCTGGGACATCCGACAGATGTTTTTC.